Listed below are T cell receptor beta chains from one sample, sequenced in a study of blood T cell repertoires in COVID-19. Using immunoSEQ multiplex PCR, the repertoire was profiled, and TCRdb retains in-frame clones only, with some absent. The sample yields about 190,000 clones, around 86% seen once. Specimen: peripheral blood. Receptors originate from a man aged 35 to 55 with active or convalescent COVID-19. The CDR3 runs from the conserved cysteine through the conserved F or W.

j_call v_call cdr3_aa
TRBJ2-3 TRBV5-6 CASSILTTDTQYF
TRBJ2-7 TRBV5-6 CASSSGTGGSEQYF
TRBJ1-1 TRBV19 CASSIEGRWAFF
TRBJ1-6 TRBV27 CASTPTGFLTPLHF
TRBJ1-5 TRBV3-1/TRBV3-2 CASSQVGGGEGNQPQHF
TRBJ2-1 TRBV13 CASSSRWTRGNPHNEQFF
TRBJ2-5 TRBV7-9 CASSFGLAETQETQYF
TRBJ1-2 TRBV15 CATSDRTGVAYGYTF
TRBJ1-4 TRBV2 CASSDQTFNEKLFF
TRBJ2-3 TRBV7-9 CASSLLAGGPAADTQYF
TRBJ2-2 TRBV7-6 CASSAETDIGELFF
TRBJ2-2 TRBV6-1 CASSESDTGYTGELFF
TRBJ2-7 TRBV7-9 CASSFGEAGEQYF
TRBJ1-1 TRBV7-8 CASNPERGLPLNTEAFF
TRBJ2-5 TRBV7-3 CASSSQGLAGGPFQYF
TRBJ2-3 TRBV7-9 CASSKTGLSTDTQYF
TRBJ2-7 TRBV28 CASSSVSRGYEQYF
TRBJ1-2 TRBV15 CATSEWSGGRRDGYTF
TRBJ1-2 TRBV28 CASKDRGTYGYTF
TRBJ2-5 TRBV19 CASSSPAGETQYF
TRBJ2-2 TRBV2 CASSEGARELFF
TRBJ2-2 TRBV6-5 CASSYSTLGTGELFF
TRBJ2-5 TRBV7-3 CASSLTGRRRGAVGETQYF